This record covers a single T cell receptor (beta chain). The antigen is unknown. This specimen comes from a study of T cell repertoires in cytomegalovirus infection. At the level of the study: Both CMV infection and a matching HLA type were indicated by public TCR beta signatures.

Trimming at V came to 0 bases and at J to 9 bases, leaving 9 bases not matched to a gene. The CDR3 has 16 amino acids. Germline V gene data show CDR1 as ENHRY and CDR2 as SYGVKD. Regarding the study as a whole: Ex vivo, HLA-C-restricted CMV-specific TCR beta clonotypes prevailed over the rest of the response.

TCRdb redid the calling of the reads with MiXCR, one entry per CDR3 protein. The sample lists more than 140,000 distinct CDR3 sequences; about 6.1% were seen once. J is TRBJ2-1 and V is TRBV10-3; 9 nucleotides match TRBD2. The sequence came from a human donor in good health (CMV status not recorded). Some clones in this sample may be carry-over from other donors' samples. The sequenced material came from PBMCs. The CDR3 DNA follows: TGTGCCATCAGTGAGTCGGGCGGGGGGGCCCAAGGTGAGCAGTTCTTC. It is translated as CAISESGGGAQGEQFF.